This T cell receptor (beta chain) was obtained from a study of spatial heterogeneity in lung cancer. Study as a whole: Tumor regions showed TCR transcript counts that correlated strongly with a T cell module score from matched bulk RNA-seq. Across the raw uncorrected reads, a unique TCR and UMI combination was observed, on average, more than ten times.

The sample holds many counts of this clonotype. What it binds is unknown. From the 5' RACE reads, TCRdb called clonotypes with MiXCR, one entry per CDR3 protein. The sample lists around 100,000 distinct CDR3 sequences; 3.5% to 5% were seen once. As to time point: sample taken at primary tumor resection. Samples were obtained from about 75 donors, all untreated early-stage non-small cell lung cancer patients. Unsorted whole RNA from tumor, nontumor lung or frozen PBMC underwent sequencing. V lost 4 bases and J 4 bases, leaving 20 bases between the germline ends. This CDR3 contains 17 residues. Germline V gives CDR1 SNHLY, CDR2 FYNNEI. Study-level points and caveats: Mutation tallies in tumors tracked expanded intratumoral alpha and beta TCR counts.

This clonotype was obtained from a male donor with early-stage non-small cell lung cancer. The chain joins TRBV2 to TRBJ2-1; no clear D. The sample in question was lung tumor tissue, obtained at surgery. DNA for the CDR3: TGTGCCAGCAGTGTCAAGGCCGGGCAGAGACATTACAATGAGCAGTTCTTC. Translating it yields CASSVKAGQRHYNEQFF.